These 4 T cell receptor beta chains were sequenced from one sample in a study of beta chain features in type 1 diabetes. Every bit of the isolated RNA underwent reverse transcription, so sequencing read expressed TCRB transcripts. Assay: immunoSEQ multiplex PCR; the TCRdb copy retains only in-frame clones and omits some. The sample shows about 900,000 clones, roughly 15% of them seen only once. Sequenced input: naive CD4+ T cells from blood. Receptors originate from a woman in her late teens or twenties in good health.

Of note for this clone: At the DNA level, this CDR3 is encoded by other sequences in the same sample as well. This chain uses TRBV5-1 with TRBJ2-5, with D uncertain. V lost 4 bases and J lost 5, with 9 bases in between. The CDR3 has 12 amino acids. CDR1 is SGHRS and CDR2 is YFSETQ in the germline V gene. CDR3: CASSPSGETQYF. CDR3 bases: TGCGCCAGCAGCCCATCTGGGGAGACCCAGTACTTC.

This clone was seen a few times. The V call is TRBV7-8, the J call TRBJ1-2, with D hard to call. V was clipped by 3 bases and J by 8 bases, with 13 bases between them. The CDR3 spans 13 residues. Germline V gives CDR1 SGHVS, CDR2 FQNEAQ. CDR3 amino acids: CASSFALPGGYTF. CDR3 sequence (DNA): TGTGCCAGCAGCTTCGCCCTTCCAGGAGGCTACACCTTC.

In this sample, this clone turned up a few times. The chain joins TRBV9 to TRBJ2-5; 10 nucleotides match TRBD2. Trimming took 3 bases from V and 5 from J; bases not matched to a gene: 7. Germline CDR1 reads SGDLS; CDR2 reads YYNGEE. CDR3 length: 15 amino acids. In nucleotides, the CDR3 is TGTGCCAGCAGCGGGACTAGCGGATGGGGGGAGACCCAGTACTTC. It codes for CASSGTSGWGETQYF. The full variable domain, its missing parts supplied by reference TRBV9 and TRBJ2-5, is DSGVTQTPKHLITATGQRVTLRCSPRSGDLSVYWYQQSLDQGLQFLIQYYNGEERAKGNILERFSAQQFPDLHSELNLSSLELGDSALYFCASSGTSGWGETQYFGPGTRLLVL.

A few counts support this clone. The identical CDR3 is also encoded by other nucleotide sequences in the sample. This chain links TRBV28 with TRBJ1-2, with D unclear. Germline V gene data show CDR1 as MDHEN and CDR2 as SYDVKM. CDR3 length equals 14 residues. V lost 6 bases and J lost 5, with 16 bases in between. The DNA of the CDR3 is TGTGCCAGCAGCCCCCGGAGCGATCCTTATGGCTACACCTTC. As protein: CASSPRSDPYGYTF.